This passage covers 9 T cell receptor beta chains from one sample sequenced in a study of yellow fever vaccine responses in identical twins. TCRdb recomputed calls from the RT-PCR reads with MiXCR, one row per CDR3 protein. The table has about 16,000 distinct CDR3 sequences, approximately 78% seen once. The specimen was T cells from blood (PBMCs), unsorted or a sorted subset (not recorded which), collected before or after yellow fever vaccination (not recorded which). The origin of the receptors is a woman between 18 and 29 years old who received the yellow fever vaccine.

V gene TRBV29-1 combines with J gene TRBJ1-2, with 8 bases matching TRBD1. The J segment lost 2 bases and the V segment lost 6 bases, leaving 8 bases of the junction unmatched. Germline V CDR1 and CDR2: SQVTM, ANQGSEA. The CDR3 loop spans 14 amino acids. The CDR3 region is CSVARQGTNYGYTF. The CDR3 nucleotides read TGCAGCGTGGCCCGACAGGGGACCAACTATGGCTACACCTTC.

V is TRBV3-1 and J is TRBJ1-3; the D is unclear. CDR3 size: 13 residues. V was trimmed by 0 bases and J by 7 bases, leaving 7 bases between them. CDR1 is LGHDT and CDR2 is YNNKEL in the germline V gene (reference sequence). CDR3 sequence reads: CASSQEMRNTIYF. CDR3 DNA sequence: TGTGCCAGCAGCCAAGAGATGCGGAACACCATATATTTT.

The rearrangement links TRBV6-5 to TRBJ2-5; possibly TRBD1 for D (6 bases). This CDR3 comprises 15 residues. With 1 base removed from V and 5 bases from J, the gap between germline ends came to 14 bases. The germline V gene encodes CDR1 MNHEY and CDR2 SVGAGI. The CDR3 loop is CASSYWTDGGETQYF. The CDR3 DNA follows: TGTGCCAGCAGTTACTGGACAGACGGTGGGGAGACCCAGTACTTC.

The chain recombines TRBV2 with TRBJ2-7; 12 nucleotides agree with TRBD2. Germline lookup yields CDR1 SNHLY and CDR2 FYNNEI. After removal of 6 bases from V and 6 bases from J, the junction contained 9 bases not matched to a gene. CDR3 length equals 15 residues. The CDR3 DNA follows: TGTGCCAGCAGGGGGTCTAGCGGGGGGGCTCTCGAGCAGTACTTC. Amino acids: CASRGSSGGALEQYF.

The chain uses TRBV19 and TRBJ1-1, with D hard to call. V gave up 7 bases and J gave up 7 bases, with 16 bases separating them. CDR1 and CDR2 from the germline V gene are LNHDA and SQIVND (reference sequence). The CDR3 totals 13 residues. For the CDR3, the DNA is TGTGCCAGTACCCCCACAACGGTCGTTGAAGCTTTCTTT. This sequence encodes CASTPTTVVEAFF.

This chain links TRBV11-3 with TRBJ2-7; no definite D call. In germline, CDR1 is SGHNT, CDR2 YENEEA. CDR3 length: 12 residues. Trimming cost V 5 bases and J 3 bases, with 8 bases left between them. The DNA for the CDR3 is TGTGCCAGCAGCCCGGTCGGCTACGAGCAGTACTTC. Translation gives CASSPVGYEQYF.

This chain connects TRBV4-2 to TRBJ2-7; TRBD1 might be the D (7 bases). Germline CDR1 LGHNA, CDR2 YNFKEQ. Trimming removed 4 bases from V and 1 base from J, with 14 bases in between. CDR3 length equals 15 residues. CDR3: CASSPGGTRSYEQYF. In DNA, the CDR3 is TGTGCCAGCAGCCCAGGGGGGACAAGGTCCTACGAGCAGTACTTC.

The rearrangement joins TRBV18 to TRBJ2-7; tentatively, D is TRBD1 or TRBD2 (5 bases each). Germline V gene data show CDR1 as KGHSH and CDR2 as LQKENI. V was pared by 4 bases and J by 0 bases, with 10 bases between. The length of the CDR3 is 14 residues. The CDR3 DNA reads as TGTGCCAGCTCACTCGGGACGGTCTCCTACGAGCAGTACTTC. Translating gives CASSLGTVSYEQYF.

V and J are TRBV29-1 and TRBJ2-7; D possibly corresponds to TRBD2 (5 bases). The germline CDR1 and CDR2 sequences are SQVTM and ANQGSEA. The CDR3 is made up of 17 amino acids. Trimming pared 2 bases from V and 3 bases from J, leaving 23 bases between. CDR3 sequence (DNA): TGCAGCGTTGAATCGTCCGGGGTGCGATATAAGGGCTACGAGCAGTACTTC. It specifies CSVESSGVRYKGYEQYF.